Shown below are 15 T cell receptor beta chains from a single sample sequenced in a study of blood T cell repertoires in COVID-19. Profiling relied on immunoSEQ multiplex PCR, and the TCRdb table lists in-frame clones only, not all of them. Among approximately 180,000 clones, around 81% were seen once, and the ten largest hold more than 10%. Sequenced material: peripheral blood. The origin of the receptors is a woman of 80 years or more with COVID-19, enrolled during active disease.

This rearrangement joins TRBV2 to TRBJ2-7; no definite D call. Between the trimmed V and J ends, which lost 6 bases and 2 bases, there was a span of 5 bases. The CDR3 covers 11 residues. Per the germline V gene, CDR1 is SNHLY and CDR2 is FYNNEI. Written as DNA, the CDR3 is TGTGCCAGCAGCGTAACCTACGAGCAGTACTTC. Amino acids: CASSVTYEQYF. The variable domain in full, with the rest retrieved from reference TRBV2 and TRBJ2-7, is EPEVTQTPSHQVTQMGQEVILRCVPISNHLYFYWYRQILGQKVEFLVSFYNNEISEKSEIFDDQFSVERPDGSNFTLKIRSTKLEDSAMYFCASSVTYEQYFGPGTRLTVT.

Here the CDR3 reads CASSPILSGQKHGYTF. The DNA of the CDR3 is TGTGCCAGCAGTCCCATTCTTTCGGGACAGAAACATGGCTACACCTTC. The rearrangement joins TRBV28 to TRBJ1-2; 7 bases line up with TRBD1. The CDR3 totals 16 residues. V dropped 5 bases and J dropped 6; count of bases not matched to a gene: 15. Germline V gene lookup returns CDR1 MDHEN and CDR2 SYDVKM.

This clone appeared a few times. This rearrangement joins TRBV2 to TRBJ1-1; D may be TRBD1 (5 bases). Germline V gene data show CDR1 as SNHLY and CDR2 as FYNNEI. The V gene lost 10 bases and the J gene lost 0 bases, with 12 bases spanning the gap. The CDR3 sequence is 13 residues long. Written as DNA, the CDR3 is TGTGCCACAAGCAGGGAAATGAACACTGAAGCTTTCTTT. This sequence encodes CATSREMNTEAFF.

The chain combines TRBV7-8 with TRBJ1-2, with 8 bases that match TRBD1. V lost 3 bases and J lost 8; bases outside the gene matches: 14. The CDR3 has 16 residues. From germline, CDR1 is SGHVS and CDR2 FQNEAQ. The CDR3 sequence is CASSFRKGRGHEGYTF. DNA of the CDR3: TGTGCCAGCAGCTTCCGCAAGGGCAGGGGGCACGAAGGCTACACCTTC.

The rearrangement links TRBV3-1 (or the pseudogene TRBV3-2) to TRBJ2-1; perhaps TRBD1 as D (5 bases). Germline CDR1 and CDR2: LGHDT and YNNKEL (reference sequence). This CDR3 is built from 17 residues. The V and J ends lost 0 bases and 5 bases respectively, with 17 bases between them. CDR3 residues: CASSQEMLRGYHNEQFF. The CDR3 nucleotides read TGTGCCAGCAGCCAAGAAATGCTAAGGGGATATCACAATGAGCAGTTCTTC.

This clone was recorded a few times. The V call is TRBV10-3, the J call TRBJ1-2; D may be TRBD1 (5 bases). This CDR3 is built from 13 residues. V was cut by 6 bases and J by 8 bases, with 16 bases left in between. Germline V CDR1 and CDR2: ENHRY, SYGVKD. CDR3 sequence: CAISLDGSGGYTF. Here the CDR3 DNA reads TGTGCCATCAGCCTGGACGGGTCAGGGGGCTACACCTTC.

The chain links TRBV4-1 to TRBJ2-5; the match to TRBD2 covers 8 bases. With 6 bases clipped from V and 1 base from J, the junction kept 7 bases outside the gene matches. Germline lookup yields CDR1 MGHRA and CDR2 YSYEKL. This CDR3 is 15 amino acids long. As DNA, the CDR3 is TGCGCCAGCAGGGATAGACGGGGGGGCCAAGAGACCCAGTACTTC. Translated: CASRDRRGGQETQYF.

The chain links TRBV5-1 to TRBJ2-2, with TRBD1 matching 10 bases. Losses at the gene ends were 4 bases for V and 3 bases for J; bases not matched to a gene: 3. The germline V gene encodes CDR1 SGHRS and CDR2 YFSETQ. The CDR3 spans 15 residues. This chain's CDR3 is CASSPGTGDTGELFF. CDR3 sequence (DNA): TGCGCCAGCAGCCCGGGGACAGGGGACACCGGGGAGCTGTTTTTT.

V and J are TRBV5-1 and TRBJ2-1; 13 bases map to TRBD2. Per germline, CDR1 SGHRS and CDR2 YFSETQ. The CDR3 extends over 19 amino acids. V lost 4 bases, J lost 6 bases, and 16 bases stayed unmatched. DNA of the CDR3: TGCGCCAGCAGCGGTGCCCCCTGGACTAGCGGGGGAATTATCAATGAGCAGTTCTTC. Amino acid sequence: CASSGAPWTSGGIINEQFF.

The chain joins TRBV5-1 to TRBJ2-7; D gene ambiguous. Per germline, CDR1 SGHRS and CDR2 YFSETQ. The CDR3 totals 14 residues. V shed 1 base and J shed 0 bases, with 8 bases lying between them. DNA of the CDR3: TGCGCCAGCAGCTTGAAGCAGGACTCCTACGAGCAGTACTTC. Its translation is CASSLKQDSYEQYF.

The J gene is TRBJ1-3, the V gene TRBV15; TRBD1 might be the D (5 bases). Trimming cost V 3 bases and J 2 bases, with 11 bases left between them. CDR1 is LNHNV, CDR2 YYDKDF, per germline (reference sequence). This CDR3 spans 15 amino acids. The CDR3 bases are TGTGCCACCAGCAGTGGAGGGACTGCTGGAAACACCATATATTTT. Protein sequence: CATSSGGTAGNTIYF.

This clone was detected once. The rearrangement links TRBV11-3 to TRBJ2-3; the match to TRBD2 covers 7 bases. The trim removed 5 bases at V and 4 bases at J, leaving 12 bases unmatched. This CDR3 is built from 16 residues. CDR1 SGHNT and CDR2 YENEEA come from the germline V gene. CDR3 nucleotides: TGTGCCAGCAGCCCGGGGCTAGCGGCGGGGGCAGATACGCAGTATTTT. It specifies CASSPGLAAGADTQYF.

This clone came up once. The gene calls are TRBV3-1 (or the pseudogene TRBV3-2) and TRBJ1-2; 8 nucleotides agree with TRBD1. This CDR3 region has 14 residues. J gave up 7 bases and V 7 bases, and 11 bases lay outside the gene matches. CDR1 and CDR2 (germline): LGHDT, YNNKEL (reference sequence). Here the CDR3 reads CASTRTGIGFGYTF. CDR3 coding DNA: TGTGCCAGCACCCGGACAGGGATCGGTTTTGGCTACACCTTC.

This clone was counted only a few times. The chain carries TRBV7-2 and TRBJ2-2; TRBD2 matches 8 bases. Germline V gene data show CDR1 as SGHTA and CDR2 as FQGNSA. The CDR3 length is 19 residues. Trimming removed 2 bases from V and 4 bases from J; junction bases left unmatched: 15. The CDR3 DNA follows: TGTGCCAGCAGCTTAATATCGGGGAGGCGGGGGGCCCTCACCGGGGAGCTGTTTTTT. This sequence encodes CASSLISGRRGALTGELFF.

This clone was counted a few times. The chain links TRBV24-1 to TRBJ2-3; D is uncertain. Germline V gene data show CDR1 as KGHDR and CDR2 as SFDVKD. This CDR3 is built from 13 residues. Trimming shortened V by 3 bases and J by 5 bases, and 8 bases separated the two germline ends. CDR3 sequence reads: CATSDVYRDTQYF. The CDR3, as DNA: TGTGCCACCAGTGATGTCTACCGAGATACGCAGTATTTT.